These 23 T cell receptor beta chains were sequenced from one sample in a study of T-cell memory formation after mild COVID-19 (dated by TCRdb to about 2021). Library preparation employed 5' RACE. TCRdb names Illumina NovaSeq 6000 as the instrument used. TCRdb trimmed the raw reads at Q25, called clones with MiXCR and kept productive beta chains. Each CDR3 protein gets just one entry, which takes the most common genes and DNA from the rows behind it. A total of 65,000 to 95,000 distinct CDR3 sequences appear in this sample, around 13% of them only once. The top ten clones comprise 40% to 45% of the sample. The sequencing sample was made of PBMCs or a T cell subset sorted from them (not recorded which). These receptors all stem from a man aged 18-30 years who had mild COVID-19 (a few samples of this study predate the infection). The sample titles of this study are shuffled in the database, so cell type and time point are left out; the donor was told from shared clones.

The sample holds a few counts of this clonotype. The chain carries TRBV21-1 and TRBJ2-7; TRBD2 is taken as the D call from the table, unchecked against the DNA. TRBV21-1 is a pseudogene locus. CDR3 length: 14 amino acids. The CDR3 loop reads CASSSLRETYEQYF. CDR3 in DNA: TGTGCCAGCAGCAGCCTAAGGGAGACCTACGAGCAGTACTTC.

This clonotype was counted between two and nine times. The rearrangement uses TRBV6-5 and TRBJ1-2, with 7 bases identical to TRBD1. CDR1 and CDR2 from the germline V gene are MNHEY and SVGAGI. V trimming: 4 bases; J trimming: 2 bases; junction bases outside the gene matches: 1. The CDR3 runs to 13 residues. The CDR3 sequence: CASSWGQNYGYTF. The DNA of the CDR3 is TGTGCCAGCAGTTGGGGACAGAACTATGGCTACACCTTC.

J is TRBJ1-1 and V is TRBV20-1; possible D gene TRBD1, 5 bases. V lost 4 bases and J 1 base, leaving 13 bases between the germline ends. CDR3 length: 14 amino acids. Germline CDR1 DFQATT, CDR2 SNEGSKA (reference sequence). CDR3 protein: CSAMTRQRNTEAFF. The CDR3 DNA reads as TGCAGTGCTATGACGAGACAGAGGAACACTGAAGCTTTCTTT.

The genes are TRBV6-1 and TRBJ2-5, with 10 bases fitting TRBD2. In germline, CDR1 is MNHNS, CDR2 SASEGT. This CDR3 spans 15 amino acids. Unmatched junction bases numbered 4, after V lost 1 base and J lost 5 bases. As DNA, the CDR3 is TGTGCCAGCAGTGAAGGGCTAGCGGGGGCGGAGACCCAGTACTTC. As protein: CASSEGLAGAETQYF.

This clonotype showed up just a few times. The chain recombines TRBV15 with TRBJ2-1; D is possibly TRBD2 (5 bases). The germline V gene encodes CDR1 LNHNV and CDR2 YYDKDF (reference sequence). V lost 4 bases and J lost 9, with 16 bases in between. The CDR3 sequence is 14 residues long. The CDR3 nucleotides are TGTGCCACCAGCAAACGGACCGGGGATGGTGAGCAGTTCTTC. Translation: CATSKRTGDGEQFF.

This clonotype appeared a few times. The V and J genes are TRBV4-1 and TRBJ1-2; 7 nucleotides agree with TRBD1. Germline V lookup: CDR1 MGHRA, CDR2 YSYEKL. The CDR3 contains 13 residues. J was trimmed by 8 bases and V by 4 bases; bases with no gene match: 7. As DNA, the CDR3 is TGCGCCAGCAGCCTCGAGACAGGGCAGGGCTACACCTTC. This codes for CASSLETGQGYTF.

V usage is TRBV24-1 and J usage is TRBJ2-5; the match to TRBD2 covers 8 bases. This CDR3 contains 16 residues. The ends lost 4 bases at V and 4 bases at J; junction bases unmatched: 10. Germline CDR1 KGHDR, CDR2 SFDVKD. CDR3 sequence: CATSEVVAGISETQYF. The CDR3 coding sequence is TGTGCCACCAGTGAGGTGGTAGCGGGGATCTCAGAGACCCAGTACTTC.

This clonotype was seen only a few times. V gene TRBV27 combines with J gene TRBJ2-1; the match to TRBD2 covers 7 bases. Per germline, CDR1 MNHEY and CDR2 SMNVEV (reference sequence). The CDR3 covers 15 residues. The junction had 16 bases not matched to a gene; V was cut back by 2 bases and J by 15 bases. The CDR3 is CASSLLNVGGGLLFF. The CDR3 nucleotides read TGTGCCAGCAGTTTACTAAATGTTGGGGGGGGACTTTTGTTCTTC.

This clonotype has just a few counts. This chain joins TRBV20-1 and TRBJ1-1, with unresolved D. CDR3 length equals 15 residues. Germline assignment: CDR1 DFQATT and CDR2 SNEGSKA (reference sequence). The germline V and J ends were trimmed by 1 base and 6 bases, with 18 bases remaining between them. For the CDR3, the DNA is TGCAGTGCTAGAGCGGCGGAGGGTATTGGGGCTGAAGCTTTCTTT. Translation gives CSARAAEGIGAEAFF.

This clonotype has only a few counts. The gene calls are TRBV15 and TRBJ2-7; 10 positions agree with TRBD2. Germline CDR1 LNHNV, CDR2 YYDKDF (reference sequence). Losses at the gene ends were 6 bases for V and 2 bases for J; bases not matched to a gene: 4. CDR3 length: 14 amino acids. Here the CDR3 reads CATRTSGRPYEQYF. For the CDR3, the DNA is TGTGCCACCAGGACTAGCGGGCGCCCCTACGAGCAGTACTTC. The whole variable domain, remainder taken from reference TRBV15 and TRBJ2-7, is DAMVIQNPRYQVTQFGKPVTLSCSQTLNHNVMYWYQQKSSQAPKLLFHYYDKDFNNEADTPDNFQSRRPNTSFCFLDIRSPGLGDTAMYLCATRTSGRPYEQYFGPGTRLTVT.

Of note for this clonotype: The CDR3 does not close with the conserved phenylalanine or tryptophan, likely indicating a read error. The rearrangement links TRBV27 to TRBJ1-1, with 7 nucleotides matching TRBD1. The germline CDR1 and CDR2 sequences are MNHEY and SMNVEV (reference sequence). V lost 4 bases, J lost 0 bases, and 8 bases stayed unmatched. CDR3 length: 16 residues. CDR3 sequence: CASSSLLTGMNTEAFY. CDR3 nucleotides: TGTGCCAGCAGTTCCCTCCTGACAGGGATGAACACTGAAGCTTTCTAT.

CDR3 sequence (DNA): TGTGCCAGCAGCCGAGAAACAGGGGATGGTCGGAGCGAGCAGTACTTC. It is translated as CASSRETGDGRSEQYF. V is TRBV4-2 and J is TRBJ2-7, with 7 bases aligning to TRBD1. Trimming removed 4 bases from V and 6 bases from J; junction bases left unmatched: 15. The CDR3 runs 16 residues. The germline V gene encodes CDR1 LGHNA and CDR2 YNFKEQ.

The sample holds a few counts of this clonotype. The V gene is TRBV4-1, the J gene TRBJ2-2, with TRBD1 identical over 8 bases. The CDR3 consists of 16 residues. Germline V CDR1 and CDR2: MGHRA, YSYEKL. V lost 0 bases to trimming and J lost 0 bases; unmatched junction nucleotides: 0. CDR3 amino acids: CASSQEDRANTGELFF. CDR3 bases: TGCGCCAGCAGCCAAGAGGACAGGGCGAACACCGGGGAGCTGTTTTTT.

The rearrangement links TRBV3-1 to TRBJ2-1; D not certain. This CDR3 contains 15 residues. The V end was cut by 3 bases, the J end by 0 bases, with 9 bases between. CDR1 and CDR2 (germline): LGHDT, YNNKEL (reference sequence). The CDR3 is CASSHLQSSYNEQFF. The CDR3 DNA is TGTGCCAGCAGCCATCTCCAGAGCTCCTACAATGAGCAGTTCTTC.

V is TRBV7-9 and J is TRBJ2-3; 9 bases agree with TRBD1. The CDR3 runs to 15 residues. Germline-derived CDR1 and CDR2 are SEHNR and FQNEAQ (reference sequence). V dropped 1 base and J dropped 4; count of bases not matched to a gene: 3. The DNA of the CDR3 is TGTGCCAGCAGCTTAGTCGACAGGGGGTCAGATACGCAGTATTTT. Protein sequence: CASSLVDRGSDTQYF.

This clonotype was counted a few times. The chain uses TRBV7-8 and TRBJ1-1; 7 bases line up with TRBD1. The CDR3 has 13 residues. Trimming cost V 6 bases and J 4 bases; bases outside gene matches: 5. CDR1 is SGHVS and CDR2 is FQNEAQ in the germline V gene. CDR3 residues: CASSSQGITEAFF. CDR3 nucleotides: TGTGCCAGCAGTTCACAGGGGATCACTGAAGCTTTCTTT.

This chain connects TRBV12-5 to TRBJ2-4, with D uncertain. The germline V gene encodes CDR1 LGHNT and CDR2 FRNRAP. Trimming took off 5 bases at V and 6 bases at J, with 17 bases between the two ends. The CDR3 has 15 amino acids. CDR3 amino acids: CASGPFDGRPNIQYF. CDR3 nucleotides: TGTGCTAGTGGTCCATTCGACGGCCGCCCAAACATTCAGTACTTC.

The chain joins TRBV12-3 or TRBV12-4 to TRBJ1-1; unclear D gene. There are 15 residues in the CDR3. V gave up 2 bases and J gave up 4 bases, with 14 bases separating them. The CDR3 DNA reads TGTGCCAGCAGTTTACCTCGTTCGAGCCGCACTGAAGCTTTCTTT. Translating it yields CASSLPRSSRTEAFF.

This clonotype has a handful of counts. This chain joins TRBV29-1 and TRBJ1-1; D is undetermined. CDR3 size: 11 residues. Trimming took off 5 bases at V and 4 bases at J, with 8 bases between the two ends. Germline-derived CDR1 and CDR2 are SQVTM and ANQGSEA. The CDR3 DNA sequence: TGCAGCGTTCTGATTGCCACTGAAGCTTTCTTT. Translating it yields CSVLIATEAFF.

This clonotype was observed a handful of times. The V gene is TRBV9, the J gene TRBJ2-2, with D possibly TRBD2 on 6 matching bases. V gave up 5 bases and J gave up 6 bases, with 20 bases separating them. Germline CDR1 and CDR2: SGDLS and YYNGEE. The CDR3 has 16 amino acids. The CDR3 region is CASRPTGLGPPGELFF. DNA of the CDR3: TGTGCCAGCAGACCGACGGGACTCGGACCCCCCGGGGAGCTGTTTTTT.

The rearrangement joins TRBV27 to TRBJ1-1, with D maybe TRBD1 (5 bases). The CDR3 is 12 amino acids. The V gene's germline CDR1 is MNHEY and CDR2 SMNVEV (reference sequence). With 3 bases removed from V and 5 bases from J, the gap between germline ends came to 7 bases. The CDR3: CASSFWGTEAFF. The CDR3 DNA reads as TGTGCCAGCAGTTTCTGGGGGACTGAAGCTTTCTTT.

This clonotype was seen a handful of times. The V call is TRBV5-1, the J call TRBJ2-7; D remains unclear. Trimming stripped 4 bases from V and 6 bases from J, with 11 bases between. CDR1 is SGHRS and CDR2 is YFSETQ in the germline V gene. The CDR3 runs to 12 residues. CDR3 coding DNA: TGCGCCAGCAGCCTCCCGGCGCCCGAGCAGTACTTC. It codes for CASSLPAPEQYF.

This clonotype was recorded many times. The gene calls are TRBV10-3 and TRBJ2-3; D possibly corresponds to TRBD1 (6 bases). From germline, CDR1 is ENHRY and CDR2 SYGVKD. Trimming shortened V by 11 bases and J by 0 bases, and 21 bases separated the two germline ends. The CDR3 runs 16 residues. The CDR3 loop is CAVGQRASLSTDTQYF. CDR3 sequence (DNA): TGTGCCGTCGGACAGCGTGCTTCCCTAAGCACAGATACGCAGTATTTT.